The clone carrying this T cell receptor (beta chain) was recorded a few times. This table comes from immunoSEQ multiplex PCR, and its TCRdb copy is limited to in-frame clones, with some not included. This repertoire shows roughly 250,000 clones, about four fifths found once; its top ten account for 4% to 5.5%. The data were obtained in a study of blood T cell repertoires in COVID-19. Sequencing used peripheral blood. The source of this sequence is a man aged 50 to 60 with active or convalescent COVID-19.

The DNA of the CDR3 is TGCAGTGCGGAGCAGCCCCAGCATTTT. Translation gives CSAEQPQHF. V and J are TRBV20-1 and TRBJ1-5, with no clear D. The germline V gene has CDR1 DFQATT and CDR2 SNEGSKA (reference sequence). The CDR3 has 9 amino acids. Trimming removed 6 bases from V and 7 bases from J, with 4 bases in between.